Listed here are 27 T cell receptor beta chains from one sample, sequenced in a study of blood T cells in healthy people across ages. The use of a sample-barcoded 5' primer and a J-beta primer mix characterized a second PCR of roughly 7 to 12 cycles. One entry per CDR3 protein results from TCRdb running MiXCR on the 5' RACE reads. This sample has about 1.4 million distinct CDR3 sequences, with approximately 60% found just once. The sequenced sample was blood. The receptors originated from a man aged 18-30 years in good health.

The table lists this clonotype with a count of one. The CDR3 region has the DNA TGCGCCAGGACAGCGGGAAACCCCTACGAGCAGTACTTC. Protein: CARTAGNPYEQYF. The J gene is TRBJ2-4, the V gene TRBV4-1; the match to TRBD2 covers 7 bases. The end of the DNA is better explained by TRBJ2-7, so the J call may be wrong. CDR1 and CDR2 from the germline V gene are MGHRA and YSYEKL. This CDR3 has 13 amino acids.

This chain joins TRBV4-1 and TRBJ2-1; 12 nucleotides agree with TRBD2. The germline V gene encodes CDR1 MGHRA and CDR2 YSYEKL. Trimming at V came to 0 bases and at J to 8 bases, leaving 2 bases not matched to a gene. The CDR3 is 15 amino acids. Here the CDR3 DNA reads TGCGCCAGCAGCCAAGACCCTAGCGGGGGGGATGAGCAGTTCTTC. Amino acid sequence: CASSQDPSGGDEQFF.

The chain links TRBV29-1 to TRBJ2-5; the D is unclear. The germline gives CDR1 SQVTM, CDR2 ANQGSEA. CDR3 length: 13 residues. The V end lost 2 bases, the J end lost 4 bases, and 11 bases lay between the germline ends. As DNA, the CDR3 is TGCAGCGTTGAATTTGGTTCAACAGAGACCCAGTACTTC. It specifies CSVEFGSTETQYF.

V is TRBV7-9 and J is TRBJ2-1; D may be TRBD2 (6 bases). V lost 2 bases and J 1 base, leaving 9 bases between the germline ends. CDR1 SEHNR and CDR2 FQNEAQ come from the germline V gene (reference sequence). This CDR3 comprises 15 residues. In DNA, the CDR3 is TGTGCCAGCAGCTTAATTCTAGCGTCCTACAATGAGCAGTTCTTC. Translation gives CASSLILASYNEQFF. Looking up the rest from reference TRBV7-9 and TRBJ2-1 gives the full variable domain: DTGVSQNPRHKITKRGQNVTFRCDPISEHNRLYWYRQTLGQGPEFLTYFQNEAQLEKSRLLSDRFSAERPKGSFSTLEIQRTEQGDSAMYLCASSLILASYNEQFFGPGTRLTVL.

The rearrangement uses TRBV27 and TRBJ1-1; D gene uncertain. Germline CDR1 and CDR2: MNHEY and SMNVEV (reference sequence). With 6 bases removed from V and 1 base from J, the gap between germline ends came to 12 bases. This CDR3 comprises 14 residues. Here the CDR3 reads CASSLYNANTEAFF. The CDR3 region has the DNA TGTGCCAGCAGCCTCTACAACGCGAACACTGAAGCTTTCTTT.

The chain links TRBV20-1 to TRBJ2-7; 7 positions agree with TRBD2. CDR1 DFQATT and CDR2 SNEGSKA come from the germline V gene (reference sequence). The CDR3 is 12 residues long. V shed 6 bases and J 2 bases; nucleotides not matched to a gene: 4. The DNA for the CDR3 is TGCAGTGCCGCTAGCGGTACCTACGAGCAGTACTTC. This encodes CSAASGTYEQYF.

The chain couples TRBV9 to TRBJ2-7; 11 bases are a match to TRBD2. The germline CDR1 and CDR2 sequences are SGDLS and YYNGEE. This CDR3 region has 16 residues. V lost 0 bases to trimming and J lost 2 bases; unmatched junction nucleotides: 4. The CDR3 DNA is TGTGCCAGCAGCGTAGGGACTAGCGGGTGGACCTACGAGCAGTACTTC. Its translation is CASSVGTSGWTYEQYF.

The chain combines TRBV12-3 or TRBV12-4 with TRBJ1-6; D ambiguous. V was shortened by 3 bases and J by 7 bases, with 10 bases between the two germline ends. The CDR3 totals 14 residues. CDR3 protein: CASSLGSANSPLHF. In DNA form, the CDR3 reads TGTGCCAGCAGTTTGGGCAGTGCCAATTCACCCCTCCACTTT.

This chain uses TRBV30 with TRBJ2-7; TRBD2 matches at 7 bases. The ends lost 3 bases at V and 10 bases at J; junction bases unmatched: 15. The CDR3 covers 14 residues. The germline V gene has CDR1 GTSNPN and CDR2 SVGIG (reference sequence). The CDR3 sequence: CAWSTSEGRVTQYF. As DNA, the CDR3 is TGTGCCTGGAGCACTAGCGAGGGAAGAGTAACCCAGTACTTC. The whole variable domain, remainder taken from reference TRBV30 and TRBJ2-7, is SQTIHQWPATLVQPVGSPLSLECTVEGTSNPNLYWYRQAAGRGLQLLFYSVGIGQISSEVPQNLSASRPQDRQFILSSKKLLLSDSGFYLCAWSTSEGRVTQYFGPGTRLTVT.

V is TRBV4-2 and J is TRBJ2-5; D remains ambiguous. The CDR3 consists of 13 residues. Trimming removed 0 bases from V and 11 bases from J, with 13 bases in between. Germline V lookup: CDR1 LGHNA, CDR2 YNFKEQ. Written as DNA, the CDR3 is TGTGCCAGCAGCCAAGATAACGTTGAGGAGCAGTACTTC. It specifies CASSQDNVEEQYF.

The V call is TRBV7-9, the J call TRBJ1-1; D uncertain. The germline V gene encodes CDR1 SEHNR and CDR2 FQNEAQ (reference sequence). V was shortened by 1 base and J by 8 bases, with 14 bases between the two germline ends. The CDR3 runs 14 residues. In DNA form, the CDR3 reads TGTGCCAGCAGCTTAGTGGGCGGCATTCGAGAAGCTTTCTTT. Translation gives CASSLVGGIREAFF.

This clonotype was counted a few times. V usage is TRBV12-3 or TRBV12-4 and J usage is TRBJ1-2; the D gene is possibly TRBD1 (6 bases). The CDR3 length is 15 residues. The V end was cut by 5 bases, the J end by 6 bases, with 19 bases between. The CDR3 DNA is TGTGCCAGCAGTCCCGATGGGGGCAGAATCCATGGCTACACCTTC. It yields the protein CASSPDGGRIHGYTF.

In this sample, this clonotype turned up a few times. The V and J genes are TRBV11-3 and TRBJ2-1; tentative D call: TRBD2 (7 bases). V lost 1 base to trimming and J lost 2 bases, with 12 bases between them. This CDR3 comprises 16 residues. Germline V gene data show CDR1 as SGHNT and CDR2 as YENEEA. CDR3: CASSLVSGGTYNEQFF. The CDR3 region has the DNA TGTGCCAGCAGCTTAGTGTCGGGGGGCACCTACAATGAGCAGTTCTTC.

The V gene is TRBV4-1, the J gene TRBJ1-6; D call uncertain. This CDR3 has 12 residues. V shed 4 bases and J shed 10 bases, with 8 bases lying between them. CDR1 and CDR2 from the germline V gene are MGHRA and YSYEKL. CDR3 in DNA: TGCGCCAGCAGCCGAGTGGCCTCACCCCTCCACTTT. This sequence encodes CASSRVASPLHF.

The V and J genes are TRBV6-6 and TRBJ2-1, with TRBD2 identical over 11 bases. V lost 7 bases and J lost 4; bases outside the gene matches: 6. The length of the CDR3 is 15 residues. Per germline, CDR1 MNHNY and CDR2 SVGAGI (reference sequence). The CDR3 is CASTPRTSGYNEQFF. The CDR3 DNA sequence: TGTGCCAGCACCCCTCGGACTAGCGGGTACAATGAGCAGTTCTTC.

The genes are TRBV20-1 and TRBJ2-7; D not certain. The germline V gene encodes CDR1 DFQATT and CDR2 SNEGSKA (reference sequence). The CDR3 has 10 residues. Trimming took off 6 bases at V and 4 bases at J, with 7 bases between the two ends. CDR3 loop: CSAIFYEQYF. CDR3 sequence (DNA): TGCAGTGCCATTTTTTACGAGCAGTACTTC.

The CDR3 is CSARDRETLAGGWEQYF. As DNA, the CDR3 is TGCAGTGCTAGAGATCGGGAGACACTAGCGGGAGGGTGGGAGCAGTACTTC. The V and J genes are TRBV20-1 and TRBJ2-7, with TRBD2 matching 13 bases. CDR1 and CDR2 (germline): DFQATT, SNEGSKA (reference sequence). This CDR3 contains 17 residues. V gave up 0 bases and J gave up 7 bases; unmatched junction bases: 12.

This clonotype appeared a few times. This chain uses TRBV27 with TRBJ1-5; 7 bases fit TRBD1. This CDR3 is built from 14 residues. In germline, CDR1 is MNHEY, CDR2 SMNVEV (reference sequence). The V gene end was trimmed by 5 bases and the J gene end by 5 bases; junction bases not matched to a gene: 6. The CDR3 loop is CASSRQGRYQPQHF. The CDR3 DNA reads TGTGCCAGCAGTAGACAGGGAAGGTATCAGCCCCAGCATTTT.

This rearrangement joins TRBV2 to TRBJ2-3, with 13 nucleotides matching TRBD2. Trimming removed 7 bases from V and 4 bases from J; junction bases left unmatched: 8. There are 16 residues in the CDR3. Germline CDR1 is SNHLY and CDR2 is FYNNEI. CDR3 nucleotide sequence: TGTGCCAGCAAGGGCGGGACTAGCGGGGTAGCAGATACGCAGTATTTT. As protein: CASKGGTSGVADTQYF. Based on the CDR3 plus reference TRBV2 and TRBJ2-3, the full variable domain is EPEVTQTPSHQVTQMGQEVILRCVPISNHLYFYWYRQILGQKVEFLVSFYNNEISEKSEIFDDQFSVERPDGSNFTLKIRSTKLEDSAMYFCASKGGTSGVADTQYFGPGTRLTVL.

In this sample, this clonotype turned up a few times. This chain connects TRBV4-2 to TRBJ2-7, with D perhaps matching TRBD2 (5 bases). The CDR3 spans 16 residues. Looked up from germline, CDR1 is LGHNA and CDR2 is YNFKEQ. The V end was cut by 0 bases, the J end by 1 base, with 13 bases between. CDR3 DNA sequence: TGTGCCAGCAGCCAAGATGGGGAGCGCCCTTCCTACGAGCAGTACTTC. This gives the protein CASSQDGERPSYEQYF.

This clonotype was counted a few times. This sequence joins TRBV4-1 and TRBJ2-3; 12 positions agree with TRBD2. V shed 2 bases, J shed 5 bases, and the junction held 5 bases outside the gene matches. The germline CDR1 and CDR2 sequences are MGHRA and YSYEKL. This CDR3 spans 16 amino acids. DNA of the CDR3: TGCGCCAGCAGCCAACGACTAGCGGGGGCCGAAGATACGCAGTATTTT. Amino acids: CASSQRLAGAEDTQYF.

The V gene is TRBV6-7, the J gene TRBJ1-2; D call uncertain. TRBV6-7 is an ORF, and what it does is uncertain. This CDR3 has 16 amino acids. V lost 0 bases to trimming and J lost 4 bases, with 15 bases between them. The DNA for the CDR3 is TGTGCCAGCAGTTACTCGAATCGGAGGCGTATCTATGGCTACACCTTC. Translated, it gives CASSYSNRRRIYGYTF.

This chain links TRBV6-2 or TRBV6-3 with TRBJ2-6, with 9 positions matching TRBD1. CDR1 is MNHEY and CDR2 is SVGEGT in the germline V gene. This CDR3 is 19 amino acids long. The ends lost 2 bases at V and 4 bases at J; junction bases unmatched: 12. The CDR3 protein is CASSYMTGQGGSGANVLTF. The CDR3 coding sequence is TGTGCCAGCAGTTACATGACGGGACAGGGAGGTTCCGGGGCCAACGTCCTGACTTTC.

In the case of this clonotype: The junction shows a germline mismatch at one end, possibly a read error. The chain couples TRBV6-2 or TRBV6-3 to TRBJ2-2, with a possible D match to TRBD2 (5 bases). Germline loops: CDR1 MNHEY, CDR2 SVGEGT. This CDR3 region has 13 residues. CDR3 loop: CASNLGAAGEPFF. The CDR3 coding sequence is TGTGCCAGCAACCTAGGAGCGGCCGGGGAGCCGTTTTTT.

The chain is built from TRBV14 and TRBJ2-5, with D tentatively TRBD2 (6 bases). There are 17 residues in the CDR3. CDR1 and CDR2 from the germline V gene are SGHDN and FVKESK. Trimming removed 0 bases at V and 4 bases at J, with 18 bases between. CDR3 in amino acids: CASSQDRAGLRRETQYF. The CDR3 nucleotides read TGTGCCAGCAGCCAAGATCGTGCGGGGTTAAGAAGAGAGACCCAGTACTTC.

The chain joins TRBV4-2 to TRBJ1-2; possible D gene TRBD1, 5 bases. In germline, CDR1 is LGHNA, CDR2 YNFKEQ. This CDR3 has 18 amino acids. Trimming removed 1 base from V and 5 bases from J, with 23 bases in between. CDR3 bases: TGTGCCAGCAGCCAAGGAGAACTTGGGACCGCGGCCGATTATGGCTACACCTTC. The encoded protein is CASSQGELGTAADYGYTF.

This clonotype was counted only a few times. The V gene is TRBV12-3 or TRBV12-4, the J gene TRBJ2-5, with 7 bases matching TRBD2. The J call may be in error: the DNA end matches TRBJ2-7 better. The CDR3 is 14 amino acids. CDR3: CASSLALGRDEQYF. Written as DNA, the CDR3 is TGTGCCAGCAGTTTAGCGCTAGGGAGGGACGAGCAGTACTTC.